What follows are 20 T cell receptor beta chains derived from one specimen sequenced in a study of CD8 T cells in ankylosing spondylitis. TCRdb independently ran MiXCR on the 5' RACE reads; one entry per CDR3 protein. This sample yields approximately 540,000 distinct CDR3 sequences, of which about 12% are seen a single time; approximately 6.3% belongs to the top ten. Antigens for these TCRs are unknown. Broader study findings: One TCR beta motif, made up of under ten highly homologous variants, appeared characteristic of ankylosing spondylitis blood.

The material sequenced was blood, either unsorted or a sorted T cell fraction (not recorded which). The source of these receptors is a male donor with ankylosing spondylitis.

This clonotype was observed a handful of times. V is TRBV20-1 and J is TRBJ1-1, with TRBD1 matching 7 bases. This CDR3 comprises 16 residues. Per germline, CDR1 DFQATT and CDR2 SNEGSKA (reference sequence). J was trimmed by 0 bases and V by 3 bases; bases with no gene match: 10. The CDR3 reads CSASKQGGPMNTEAFF. The DNA of the CDR3 is TGCAGTGCTAGTAAGCAGGGGGGACCCATGAACACTGAAGCTTTCTTT.

V gene TRBV20-1 combines with J gene TRBJ1-1, with D perhaps TRBD1 (6 bases). This CDR3 region has 13 residues. The germline V gene encodes CDR1 DFQATT and CDR2 SNEGSKA (reference sequence). V was shortened by 6 bases and J by 1 base, with 12 bases between the two germline ends. CDR3 sequence: CSAPDRPNTEAFF. The CDR3 nucleotides read TGCAGTGCCCCGGACAGACCGAACACTGAAGCTTTCTTT.

This sequence joins TRBV29-1 and TRBJ1-5; TRBD1 matches 9 bases. Per the germline V gene, CDR1 is SQVTM and CDR2 is ANQGSEA. This CDR3 has 13 residues. V dropped 4 bases and J dropped 5; count of bases not matched to a gene: 3. Here the CDR3 reads CSVGQGVDQPQHF. The CDR3 nucleotides are TGCAGCGTTGGACAGGGGGTCGATCAGCCCCAGCATTTT.

This chain joins TRBV24-1 and TRBJ1-4; no firm D call. Trimming shortened V by 4 bases and J by 8 bases, and 16 bases separated the two germline ends. Germline V gene lookup returns CDR1 KGHDR and CDR2 SFDVKD. The CDR3 loop spans 15 amino acids. The CDR3 here is CATSDPGTAEEKLFF. The CDR3 region has the DNA TGTGCCACCAGTGACCCGGGAACGGCCGAAGAAAAACTGTTTTTT.

This clonotype came up many times. The chain carries TRBV12-3 or TRBV12-4 and TRBJ1-5; 8 nucleotides line up with TRBD1. The J segment lost 0 bases and the V segment lost 5 bases, leaving 3 bases of the junction unmatched. The CDR3 covers 15 residues. The DNA for the CDR3 is TGTGCCAGCAGTCGGACAGGGACTAGCAATCAGCCCCAGCATTTT. Translating gives CASSRTGTSNQPQHF.

This clonotype was seen only a few times. V and J are TRBV20-1 and TRBJ2-1; TRBD2 aligns across 11 bases. J lost 4 bases, V lost 3 bases, and 8 bases had no gene match. CDR1 is DFQATT and CDR2 is SNEGSKA in the germline V gene (reference sequence). The CDR3 consists of 16 residues. CDR3 sequence (DNA): TGCAGTGCTAGTGTAGGGACTAGCGGAAGGTACAATGAGCAGTTCTTC. Protein product: CSASVGTSGRYNEQFF.

This rearrangement joins TRBV14 to TRBJ2-7; a weak D match, TRBD2 (5 bases). Germline V CDR1 and CDR2: SGHDN, FVKESK. Trimming removed 1 base from V and 3 bases from J, with 28 bases in between. This CDR3 is built from 20 residues. Here the CDR3 DNA reads TGTGCCAGCAGCCAAGCGCGACATGACGGACTCCGGGCTGGGGACTACGAGCAGTACTTC. As protein: CASSQARHDGLRAGDYEQYF.

The rearrangement uses TRBV5-1 and TRBJ2-2; D remains ambiguous. The germline V and J ends were trimmed by 0 bases and 1 base, with 7 bases remaining between them. CDR1 is SGHRS, CDR2 YFSETQ, per germline. CDR3 length: 15 amino acids. CDR3 sequence (DNA): TGCGCCAGCAGCTTGGGGGCATGGAACACCGGGGAGCTGTTTTTT. Protein sequence: CASSLGAWNTGELFF.

The chain joins TRBV6-1 to TRBJ1-5, with TRBD1 matching over 8 bases. The CDR3 sequence is 14 residues long. Germline values: CDR1 MNHNS, CDR2 SASEGT. After removal of 6 bases from V and 4 bases from J, the junction contained 5 bases not matched to a gene. The CDR3 bases are TGTGCCAGCAGAGCCGGACAGGGTAATCAGCCCCAGCATTTT. Translated: CASRAGQGNQPQHF.

This sequence joins TRBV24-1 and TRBJ2-2, with 9 bases aligning to TRBD2. The germline CDR1 and CDR2 sequences are KGHDR and SFDVKD. This CDR3 contains 14 residues. Losses at the gene ends were 10 bases for V and 6 bases for J; bases not matched to a gene: 8. This CDR3 reads CATSSGSWPGELFF. For the CDR3, the DNA is TGTGCCACTAGTAGCGGGAGCTGGCCCGGGGAGCTGTTTTTT.

This rearrangement joins TRBV29-1 to TRBJ2-1; weak D call: TRBD2 (5 bases). V lost 7 bases to trimming and J lost 3 bases, with 13 bases between them. CDR3 length equals 13 residues. The germline CDR1 and CDR2 sequences are SQVTM and ANQGSEA. This CDR3 reads CSGGRAYYNEQFF. The CDR3 DNA follows: TGCAGCGGTGGGCGGGCATACTACAATGAGCAGTTCTTC.

This clonotype has a handful of counts. The CDR3 spells CASGDLWGEETQYF. In DNA form, the CDR3 reads TGTGCCAGCGGGGACCTCTGGGGGGAAGAGACCCAGTACTTC. This rearrangement joins TRBV6-1 to TRBJ2-5; D might be TRBD2 (6 bases). The CDR3 spans 14 residues. Germline CDR1 is MNHNS and CDR2 is SASEGT. V lost 8 bases, J lost 3 bases, and 16 bases lay in between.

Only a few counts were recorded for this clonotype. The V and J genes are TRBV11-2 and TRBJ2-4; D is possibly TRBD1 (6 bases). This CDR3 is 14 amino acids long. Germline V gene sequence: CDR1 SGHAT, CDR2 FQNNGV. Trimming pared 1 base from V and 5 bases from J, leaving 9 bases between. The chain's CDR3 is CASSLAGVQNIQYF. The CDR3 bases are TGTGCCAGCAGCTTAGCAGGGGTCCAAAACATTCAGTACTTC.

The sample holds many counts of this clonotype. The chain joins TRBV14 to TRBJ1-1, with D hard to call. The CDR3 runs to 13 residues. V was shortened by 2 bases and J by 1 base, with 5 bases between the two germline ends. CDR1 is SGHDN, CDR2 FVKESK, per germline. CDR3 in amino acids: CASSQSRNTEAFF. The CDR3 DNA follows: TGTGCCAGCAGCCAATCCAGGAACACTGAAGCTTTCTTT.

This clonotype appeared once. This chain uses TRBV23-1 with TRBJ2-5, with TRBD2 identical over 15 bases. TRBV23-1 is an ORF; its function is uncertain. V lost 4 bases to trimming and J lost 5 bases; unmatched junction nucleotides: 8. This CDR3 has 17 amino acids. This chain's CDR3 is CASSLRTSGRAKETQYF. In DNA, the CDR3 is TGCGCCAGCAGTCTGAGGACTAGCGGGAGGGCCAAGGAGACCCAGTACTTC.

This clonotype was counted once. The V call is TRBV7-9, the J call TRBJ1-5, with TRBD1 matching 9 bases. This CDR3 is 17 amino acids long. V dropped 5 bases and J dropped 1; count of bases not matched to a gene: 9. CDR1 and CDR2 from the germline V gene are SEHNR and FQNEAQ (reference sequence). The CDR3 here is CASSPTGGGWSNQPQHF. Here the CDR3 DNA reads TGTGCCAGCAGCCCTACAGGGGGCGGTTGGAGCAATCAGCCCCAGCATTTT.

Only a few counts were recorded for this clonotype. This rearrangement joins TRBV25-1 to TRBJ2-1, with 12 bases aligning to TRBD2. The V and J ends lost 4 bases and 8 bases, in that order; junction bases with no gene match: 6. This CDR3 is built from 15 residues. CDR1 is MGHDK, CDR2 SYGVNS, per germline. The CDR3 DNA sequence: TGTGCCAGCAGTGGTGCTAGCGGGAGGGTAGATGAGCAGTTCTTC. This encodes CASSGASGRVDEQFF.

The J gene is TRBJ1-5, the V gene TRBV7-8, with D hard to call. There are 13 residues in the CDR3. V was pared by 3 bases and J by 5 bases, with 8 bases between. Germline V CDR1 and CDR2: SGHVS, FQNEAQ. DNA for the CDR3: TGTGCCAGCAGCTTTTCTCTGGATCAGCCCCAGCATTTT. This codes for CASSFSLDQPQHF.

Ten or more counts support this clonotype. The CDR3 sequence is CASSSWGGGDTEAFF. CDR3 bases: TGTGCCAGCAGCTCCTGGGGCGGAGGGGACACTGAAGCTTTCTTT. The chain uses TRBV11-2 and TRBJ1-1, with a possible D match to TRBD1 (5 bases). CDR3 size: 15 residues. Trimming left V 4 bases short and J 3 bases short, with 15 bases between. Looked up from germline, CDR1 is SGHAT and CDR2 is FQNNGV.

This clonotype was counted at least ten times. The chain couples TRBV3-1 to TRBJ2-3; TRBD2 might be the D (5 bases). This CDR3 contains 15 residues. The V and J ends lost 0 bases and 6 bases respectively, with 13 bases between them. Germline V gene sequence: CDR1 LGHDT, CDR2 YNNKEL (reference sequence). CDR3 nucleotides: TGTGCCAGCAGCCAAGAGGTCGGGATTAGCGATACGCAGTATTTT. Translated: CASSQEVGISDTQYF.